A selection of T cell receptor beta chains follows, all from one sample in a study of T-cell reconstitution after alpha-beta-depleted transplantation in children. TCRdb recomputed calls from the PCR reads with MiXCR, one row per CDR3 protein. This sample has about 500,000 distinct CDR3 sequences, with about an eighth found just once. This specimen was PBMCs, mostly from graft donor cells, taken 180 days after TCRalphabeta/CD19-depleted stem cell transplant. These receptors were obtained from a female patient aged 2 to 10 who had a stem cell transplant for aplastic anemia, so the T cells may come from the graft donor. Both conserved end residues are part of each CDR3. D genes are given only for firm matches. Part of the rows lack a size; the others show once, few, many or a class for expanded clones.

TRBJ2-2,many,NA,TRBV12-3/TRBV12-4,CASSLAATVTGELFF,TGTGCCAGCAGTTTAGCGGCGACAGTCACCGGGGAGCTGTTTTTT
TRBJ2-2,NA,NA,TRBV4-3,CASSQEDFRNTGELFF,TGCGCCAGCAGCCAAGAGGACTTTAGGAACACCGGGGAGCTGTTTTTT
TRBJ1-2,few,NA,TRBV5-1,CASSIGPGEAYGYTF,TGCGCCAGCAGCATCGGTCCAGGGGAGGCCTATGGCTACACCTTC
TRBJ1-1,many,NA,TRBV29-1,CSVESGFTEAFF,TGCAGCGTTGAGTCGGGTTTCACTGAAGCTTTCTTT
TRBJ2-4,few,NA,TRBV7-2,CASSFFPDTRNIQYF,TGTGCCAGCAGCTTCTTCCCCGACACGCGGAACATTCAGTACTTC
TRBJ2-4,once,NA,TRBV15,CATSRDLGNPKNIQYF,TGTGCCACCAGCAGAGATTTGGGAAACCCCAAAAACATTCAGTACTTC
TRBJ2-3,few,NA,TRBV7-2,CASSSGTRQYF,TGTGCCAGCAGCTCGGGGACCCGGCAGTATTTT
TRBJ1-2,few,NA,TRBV29-1,CSVEYLEGRGTGYTF,TGCAGCGTTGAGTATCTGGAGGGTCGTGGCACTGGCTACACCTTC
TRBJ2-3,NA,NA,TRBV15,CATSGEGVFRRRGTDTQYF,TGTGCCACCAGCGGAGAGGGCGTGTTTCGGAGGAGGGGCACAGATACGCAGTATTTT
TRBJ2-1,few,NA,TRBV10-3,CAISESPRVNEQFF,TGTGCCATCAGTGAGTCCCCCAGGGTTAATGAGCAGTTCTTC
TRBJ2-1,NA,TRBD2,TRBV6-2/TRBV6-3,CASRDGGGSYNEQFF,TGTGCCAGCAGGGATGGGGGGGGCTCCTACAATGAGCAGTTCTTC
TRBJ2-5,few,NA,TRBV7-2,CASTKGGSETQYF,TGTGCCAGCACCAAAGGGGGGTCGGAGACCCAGTACTTC
TRBJ1-2,few,NA,TRBV7-3,CASSPHRGVRGVSDYGYTF,TGTGCCAGCAGCCCCCATCGCGGGGTTAGGGGGGTCTCTGACTATGGCTACACCTTC
TRBJ2-7,many,NA,TRBV6-2/TRBV6-3,CASSYGARSYEQYF,TGTGCCAGCAGTTACGGAGCTAGATCCTACGAGCAGTACTTC